The entry that follows covers one T cell receptor beta chain sequence. Repertoires were generated with immunoSEQ multiplex PCR, while TCRdb's copy carries only in-frame clones and drops some. The sample holds around 69,000 clones; about 82% are singletons and the top ten take 5.5% to 8%. The sample is drawn from a study of blood T cell repertoires in COVID-19. Overall study context: Sites in the United States, Italy and Spain provided acute and convalescent COVID-19 samples. T cells, B-cell-depleted T cells, or PBMCs provided the cDNA or gDNA that served as material.

Trimming took 3 bases from V and 5 from J; bases not matched to a gene: 5. The CDR3 runs to 17 residues. The germline gives CDR1 MNHEY, CDR2 SMNVEV (reference sequence). V usage is TRBV27 and J usage is TRBJ2-3; 16 bases map to TRBD2. This clonotype was obtained from a man in his fifties with active COVID-19. Specimen: peripheral blood. The CDR3 nucleotides read TGTGCCAGCAGTTTTGGGACTAGCGGGGGGGCGGTAGATACGCAGTATTTT. The encoded protein is CASSFGTSGGAVDTQYF.